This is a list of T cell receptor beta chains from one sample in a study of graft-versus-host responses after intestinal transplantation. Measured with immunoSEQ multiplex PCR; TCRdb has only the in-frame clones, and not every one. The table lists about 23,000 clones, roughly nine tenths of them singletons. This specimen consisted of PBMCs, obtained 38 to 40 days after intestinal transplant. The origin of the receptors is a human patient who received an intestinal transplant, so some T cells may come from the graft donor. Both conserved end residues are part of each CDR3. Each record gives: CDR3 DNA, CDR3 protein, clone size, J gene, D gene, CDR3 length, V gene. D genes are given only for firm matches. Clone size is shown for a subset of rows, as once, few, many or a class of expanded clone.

TGTGCCAGCAGCTCAGGGACAGGTATCAGCAATCAGCCCCAGCATTTT	CASSSGTGISNQPQHF	-	TRBJ1-5	TRBD1	16	TRBV9
TGTGCCTGGAAGAGCGTCAGGGGGCCTGGAAACACCATATATTTT	CAWKSVRGPGNTIYF	-	TRBJ1-3	TRBD1	15	TRBV30
TGTGCCAGCAGCGTAGGAGCGGAAAGCTCCTACGAGCAGTACTTC	CASSVGAESSYEQYF	-	TRBJ2-7	-	15	TRBV9
TGTGCCAGCAGTGAATGGGTACCGGGTAGCAATCAGCCCCAGCATTTT	CASSEWVPGSNQPQHF	-	TRBJ1-5	-	16	TRBV2
TGTGCCAGCTACGAGGACACTAACACTGAAGCTTTCTTT	CASYEDTNTEAFF	once	TRBJ1-1	-	13	TRBV7-9
TGTGCCAGCCAGTTGGGGCCAGATCAGCCCCAGCATTTT	CASQLGPDQPQHF	-	TRBJ1-5	-	13	TRBV28
TGTGCCAGCAGCGACCCGGGACAGCAATCGTCGGGGTTCTATGGCTACACCTTC	CASSDPGQQSSGFYGYTF	-	TRBJ1-2	TRBD1	18	TRBV9
TGTGCCAGCAGCTTCGGGACAGGGGACAATGAGCAGTTCTTC	CASSFGTGDNEQFF	-	TRBJ2-1	TRBD1	14	TRBV5-4
TGCGCCAGCAGTGAGTACAGGTCCACAGATACGCAGTATTTT	CASSEYRSTDTQYF	-	TRBJ2-3	-	14	TRBV10-1
TGCGCCAGCAGCCAAGGGACCGGGCCCCCGGGCGCAGATACGCAGTATTTT	CASSQGTGPPGADTQYF	-	TRBJ2-3	-	17	TRBV4-3
TGTGCCACCAGCAGAGAAACCCTAGCGGGAGTGGTCGAGCAGTACTTC	CATSRETLAGVVEQYF	-	TRBJ2-7	TRBD2	16	TRBV15
TGTGCCAGCACCCGAAGGGACATCCAAGAGACCCAGTACTTC	CASTRRDIQETQYF	-	TRBJ2-5	-	14	TRBV21-1
TGTGCCTGGAGTGGTGGGGCTAGCTCCTACAATGAGCAGTTCTTC	CAWSGGASSYNEQFF	once	TRBJ2-1	-	15	TRBV30
TGTGCCAGCAGCTTCGGACAGCTTTTGCAGTTCTTC	CASSFGQLLQFF	-	TRBJ2-1	-	12	TRBV5-4
TGTGCCAGCAGCGGTAGCCGGGACAGGGTCCTTGATGGTCGTGAAAAACTGTTTTTT	CASSGSRDRVLDGREKLFF	once	TRBJ1-4	TRBD1	19	TRBV9
TGTGCCAGCAAGCGTTCGGACAGTCCTGGAAACACCATATATTTT	CASKRSDSPGNTIYF	-	TRBJ1-3	-	15	TRBV9
TGTGCCAGCAGCCTCACTAGTCAAAGCTCCTACGAGCAGTACTTC	CASSLTSQSSYEQYF	-	TRBJ2-7	-	15	TRBV7-6
TGCGCCAGCGGGCAAGAATCGGTTCGAAGGGCCTATGGCTACACCTTC	CASGQESVRRAYGYTF	-	TRBJ1-2	-	16	TRBV5-1
TGTGCCAGCTCACCAGATTATTCGACAGTCACCGGGGAGCTGTTTTTT	CASSPDYSTVTGELFF	once	TRBJ2-2	-	16	TRBV18
TGTGCCAGCAGTCCCTTTGGACAGGCCAGCACAGATACGCAGTATTTT	CASSPFGQASTDTQYF	-	TRBJ2-3	TRBD1	16	TRBV14
TGCGCCAGCAGTGCCACAGGGGGCCCTCACACCTATGGCTACACCTTC	CASSATGGPHTYGYTF	-	TRBJ1-2	TRBD1	16	TRBV10-2
TGTGCCAGCGGGGGACTATACACAGATACGCAGTATTTT	CASGGLYTDTQYF	-	TRBJ2-3	TRBD2	13	TRBV6-1
TGCGCCAGCAGCCATCGGGACACCTCTTACTACGAGCAGTACTTC	CASSHRDTSYYEQYF	-	TRBJ2-7	-	15	TRBV4-1
TGTGCCAGCAGTTCCCCGACGGGGAACACTGAAGCTTTCTTT	CASSSPTGNTEAFF	-	TRBJ1-1	-	14	TRBV6-5
TGTGCCAGCAGCTTAGGTAGGCTAGCTGAGCAGTACTTC	CASSLGRLAEQYF	-	TRBJ2-7	-	13	TRBV11-2